One and the same sample provided the 19 T cell receptor beta chains below, sequenced in a study of T cell responses to AZD1222 COVID-19 vaccine. The protocol was immunoSEQ multiplex PCR, while the TCRdb copy is restricted to in-frame clones and leaves out a portion. This table has approximately 92,000 clones, 87% appearing once. The source was peripheral blood, collected on day 0 of AZD1222 vaccination. These receptors were obtained from an adult in good health.

V and J are TRBV7-2 and TRBJ2-4; D is unclear. This CDR3 comprises 13 residues. V lost 1 base and J 9 bases, leaving 10 bases between the germline ends. The germline V gene has CDR1 SGHTA and CDR2 FQGNSA. The chain's CDR3 is CASSLVFSAIQYF. The CDR3, as DNA: TGTGCCAGCAGCTTAGTATTCTCGGCCATTCAGTACTTC. The full variable domain, completed using reference TRBV7-2 and TRBJ2-4, is GAGVSQSPSNKVTEKGKDVELRCDPISGHTALYWYRQSLGQGLEFLIYFQGNSAPDKSGLPSDRFSAERTGGSVSTLTIQRTQQEDSAVYLCASSLVFSAIQYFGAGTRLSVL.

This chain links TRBV7-2 with TRBJ1-1; no clear D. Germline assignment: CDR1 SGHTA and CDR2 FQGNSA. Trimming left V 1 base short and J 4 bases short, with 13 bases between. The CDR3 length is 15 residues. The CDR3 is CASSLGRGFSTEAFF. The CDR3 DNA follows: TGTGCCAGCAGCTTAGGGCGGGGTTTCTCCACTGAAGCTTTCTTT. The complete variable domain, with remaining parts taken from reference TRBV7-2 and TRBJ1-1, reads GAGVSQSPSNKVTEKGKDVELRCDPISGHTALYWYRQSLGQGLEFLIYFQGNSAPDKSGLPSDRFSAERTGGSVSTLTIQRTQQEDSAVYLCASSLGRGFSTEAFFGQGTRLTVV.

The CDR3 is CATSSITRGSGTDTQYF. The CDR3 DNA reads TGTGCCACCAGCAGCATTACAAGGGGGTCGGGGACAGATACGCAGTATTTT. The chain carries TRBV15 and TRBJ2-3, with D perhaps matching TRBD1 (6 bases). V was pared by 3 bases and J by 3 bases, with 19 bases between. CDR1 LNHNV and CDR2 YYDKDF come from the germline V gene (reference sequence). This CDR3 has 17 amino acids.

This chain joins TRBV7-3 and TRBJ2-1, with 7 bases aligning to TRBD1. The CDR3 loop spans 15 amino acids. Germline V gives CDR1 SGHTA, CDR2 FQGTGA. The ends lost 6 bases at V and 1 base at J; junction bases unmatched: 6. CDR3 nucleotide sequence: TGTGCCAGCAGTCAGAACAGGGGTTCCTACAATGAGCAGTTCTTC. Its protein is CASSQNRGSYNEQFF.

The chain links TRBV9 to TRBJ2-1; 8 nucleotides agree with TRBD1. Looked up from germline, CDR1 is SGDLS and CDR2 is YYNGEE. V lost 6 bases, J lost 7 bases, and 12 bases stayed unmatched. The CDR3 runs 15 residues. The CDR3, as DNA: TGTGCCAGCACCAGTACCAGGGGGCTAGGGAATGAGCAGTTCTTC. It translates to CASTSTRGLGNEQFF.

This sequence joins TRBV7-3 and TRBJ2-1, with D possibly being TRBD1 or TRBD2 (5 bases each). CDR1 is SGHTA and CDR2 is FQGTGA in the germline V gene. Trimming took off 5 bases at V and 2 bases at J, with 13 bases between the two ends. The length of the CDR3 is 15 residues. The CDR3 protein is CASSLGAVTYNEQFF. The CDR3 bases are TGTGCCAGCAGCCTCGGGGCAGTCACCTACAATGAGCAGTTCTTC.

The chain couples TRBV6-5 to TRBJ1-4; a possible D gene is TRBD1 (6 bases). Trimming stripped 6 bases from V and 4 bases from J, with 9 bases between. CDR3 length equals 13 residues. Germline CDR1 MNHEY, CDR2 SVGAGI. CDR3 DNA: TGTGCCAGCAGCGGACAGTTTAATGAAAAACTGTTTTTT. This codes for CASSGQFNEKLFF.

The rearrangement links TRBV5-1 to TRBJ2-1, with TRBD1 as a possible D gene (5 bases). CDR1 and CDR2 from the germline V gene are SGHRS and YFSETQ. The ends were cut back, 0 bases at V and 5 bases at J, with 9 bases in the middle. The CDR3 contains 14 residues. CDR3 DNA: TGCGCCAGCAGCTTGGGGCAGGGCAACAATGAGCAGTTCTTC. As protein: CASSLGQGNNEQFF.

This sequence joins TRBV2 and TRBJ2-4; TRBD2 matches 8 bases. CDR3 length: 15 amino acids. V trimming: 4 bases; J trimming: 2 bases; junction bases outside the gene matches: 4. Germline V lookup: CDR1 SNHLY, CDR2 FYNNEI. CDR3 nucleotide sequence: TGTGCCAGCAGTGGACTAGCGCGGACCAAAAACATTCAGTACTTC. Encoded protein: CASSGLARTKNIQYF.

V usage is TRBV27 and J usage is TRBJ1-1; D remains ambiguous. In germline, CDR1 is MNHEY, CDR2 SMNVEV (reference sequence). The length of the CDR3 is 13 residues. Trimming took 0 bases from V and 1 from J, leaving 3 bases between them. CDR3 nucleotides: TGTGCCAGCAGTTTATCGAGGAACACTGAAGCTTTCTTT. Protein product: CASSLSRNTEAFF.

This sequence joins TRBV10-2 and TRBJ2-5; 11 nucleotides match TRBD2. CDR1 is WSHSY and CDR2 is SAAADI in the germline V gene. The CDR3 consists of 17 residues. Germline trimming cut 6 bases from V and 2 bases from J; bases unmatched to any gene: 11. Here the CDR3 reads CASSGGTGTSGQETQYF. The CDR3 DNA sequence: TGCGCCAGCAGCGGGGGTACCGGGACTAGCGGACAAGAGACCCAGTACTTC.

This clone was seen at least ten times. V is TRBV4-2 and J is TRBJ1-1; TRBD1 agrees at 7 bases. The CDR3 has 16 residues. With 6 bases clipped from V and 1 base from J, the junction kept 11 bases outside the gene matches. CDR1 and CDR2 from the germline V gene are LGHNA and YNFKEQ. For the CDR3, the DNA is TGTGCCAGCAGGCGCCGGGACAGCGGGGCGAACACTGAAGCTTTCTTT. Translation gives CASRRRDSGANTEAFF.

V usage is TRBV7-2 and J usage is TRBJ1-2; D is unclear. Germline assignment: CDR1 SGHTA and CDR2 FQGNSA. CDR3 length: 14 amino acids. V lost 2 bases and J 9 bases, leaving 16 bases between the germline ends. In DNA form, the CDR3 reads TGTGCCAGCAGCTTATCTGGGCAGGCCGTTAGCTACACCTTC. As protein: CASSLSGQAVSYTF.

V gene TRBV7-3 combines with J gene TRBJ1-1; D remains ambiguous. V lost 5 bases and J lost 6, with 22 bases in between. Germline V gene data show CDR1 as SGHTA and CDR2 as FQGTGA. The CDR3 loop spans 16 amino acids. CDR3: CASSPHGFGPSAEAFF. Written as DNA, the CDR3 is TGTGCCAGCAGCCCGCATGGCTTCGGGCCCTCCGCTGAAGCTTTCTTT. The full variable domain, with the rest looked up from reference TRBV7-3 and TRBJ1-1, is GAGVSQTPSNKVTEKGKYVELRCDPISGHTALYWYRQSLGQGPEFLIYFQGTGAADDSGLPNDRFFAVRPEGSVSTLKIQRTERGDSAVYLCASSPHGFGPSAEAFFGQGTRLTVV.

The V and J genes are TRBV2 and TRBJ2-7; tentatively, D is TRBD1 (6 bases). Germline CDR1 reads SNHLY; CDR2 reads FYNNEI. The V end lost 5 bases, the J end lost 3 bases, and 8 bases lay between the germline ends. The CDR3 consists of 12 residues. DNA for the CDR3: TGTGCCAGCAGTACAGGGAACTACGAGCAGTACTTC. This sequence encodes CASSTGNYEQYF.

DNA of the CDR3: TGTGCCAGCAGTGTGGTGGGGGGGCCCTACAATGAGCAGTTCTTC. Translated: CASSVVGGPYNEQFF. The V call is TRBV6-4, the J call TRBJ2-1, with D perhaps TRBD2 (7 bases). Trimming took off 4 bases at V and 2 bases at J, with 12 bases between the two ends. The germline gives CDR1 MRHNA, CDR2 SNTAGT. The CDR3 is 15 amino acids.

The chain couples TRBV2 to TRBJ1-1; 7 nucleotides agree with TRBD1. The junction had 5 bases not matched to a gene; V was cut back by 0 bases and J by 1 base. The CDR3 sequence is 16 residues long. Germline V gene lookup returns CDR1 SNHLY and CDR2 FYNNEI. CDR3 sequence: CASSEALRGQNTEAFF. The CDR3 bases are TGTGCCAGCAGTGAAGCGCTAAGGGGGCAGAACACTGAAGCTTTCTTT.

The J gene is TRBJ1-2, the V gene TRBV7-2, with D possibly being TRBD1 (5 bases). The CDR3 is 16 amino acids. CDR1 is SGHTA and CDR2 is FQGNSA in the germline V gene. Trimming stripped 1 base from V and 3 bases from J, with 15 bases between. The CDR3 here is CASSLGLRGKDYGYTF. In DNA form, the CDR3 reads TGTGCCAGCAGCTTAGGGCTCCGGGGGAAGGACTATGGCTACACCTTC.

This sequence joins TRBV5-1 and TRBJ2-5, with TRBD2 matching over 7 bases. In germline, CDR1 is SGHRS, CDR2 YFSETQ. This CDR3 region has 15 residues. The junction had 8 bases not matched to a gene; V was cut back by 2 bases and J by 4 bases. The CDR3 reads CASSLNPGGRETQYF. CDR3 DNA: TGCGCCAGCAGCTTAAACCCGGGAGGAAGAGAGACCCAGTACTTC.